The subject of this entry is one T cell receptor beta chain. The ends lost 6 bases at V and 0 bases at J; junction bases unmatched: 6. CDR3 length: 14 amino acids. Looked up from germline, CDR1 is SQVTM and CDR2 is ANQGSEA. TCRdb re-derived calls from the reads in MiXCR, one entry per CDR3 protein. The table includes nearly 450,000 distinct CDR3 sequences, about 33% detected once. The sample originates from a study of T cell repertoires in cytomegalovirus infection. Study-wide background: Carrying CMV and the relevant HLA type showed in public TCR beta signatures.

Source material: PBMCs. The chain carries TRBV29-1 and TRBJ2-3; 7 positions match TRBD1. This TCR was sampled from a human donor in good health (CMV status not recorded). Some clones in this sample may be carry-over from other donors' samples. In DNA form, the CDR3 reads TGCAGCGTACCGACAGGGTCAAGCACAGATACGCAGTATTTT. This codes for CSVPTGSSTDTQYF.